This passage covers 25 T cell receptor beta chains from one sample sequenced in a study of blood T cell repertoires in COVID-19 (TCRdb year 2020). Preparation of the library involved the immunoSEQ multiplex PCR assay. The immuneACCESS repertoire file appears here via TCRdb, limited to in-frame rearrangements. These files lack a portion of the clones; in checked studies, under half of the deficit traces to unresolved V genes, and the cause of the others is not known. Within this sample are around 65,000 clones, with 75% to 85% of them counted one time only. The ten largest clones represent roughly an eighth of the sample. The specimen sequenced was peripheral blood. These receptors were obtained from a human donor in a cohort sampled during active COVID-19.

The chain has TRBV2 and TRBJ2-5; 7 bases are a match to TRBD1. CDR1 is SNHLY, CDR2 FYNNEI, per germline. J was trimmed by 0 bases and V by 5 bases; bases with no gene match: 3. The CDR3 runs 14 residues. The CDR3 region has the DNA TGTGCCAGCAGTCCAACAGGGGACCAAGAGACCCAGTACTTC. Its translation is CASSPTGDQETQYF.

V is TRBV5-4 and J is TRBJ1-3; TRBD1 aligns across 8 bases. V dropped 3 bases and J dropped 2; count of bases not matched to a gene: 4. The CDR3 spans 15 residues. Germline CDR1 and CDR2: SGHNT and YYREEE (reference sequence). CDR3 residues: CASSYWDRPGNTIYF. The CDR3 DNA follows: TGTGCCAGCAGCTACTGGGACAGGCCTGGAAACACCATATATTTT.

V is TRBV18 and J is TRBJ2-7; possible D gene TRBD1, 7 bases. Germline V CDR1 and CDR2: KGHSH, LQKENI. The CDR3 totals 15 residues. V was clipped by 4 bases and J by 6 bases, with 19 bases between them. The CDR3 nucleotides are TGTGCCAGCTCACTCGTTCAGGGGGGCGATGGCGAGCAGTACGTC. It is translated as CASSLVQGGDGEQYV.

The CDR3 DNA follows: TGTGCCACCAGCAGGGACAGGGAAGAGACCCAGTACTTC. It specifies CATSRDREETQYF. The chain joins TRBV15 to TRBJ2-5, with 8 bases that match TRBD1. The CDR3 consists of 13 residues. CDR1 and CDR2 (germline): LNHNV, YYDKDF (reference sequence). With 3 bases clipped from V and 3 bases from J, the junction kept 0 bases outside the gene matches.

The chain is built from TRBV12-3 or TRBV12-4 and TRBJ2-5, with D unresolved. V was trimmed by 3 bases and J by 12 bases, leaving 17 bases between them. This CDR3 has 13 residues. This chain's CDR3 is CASSLGLQASEYF. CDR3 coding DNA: TGTGCCAGCAGTTTGGGTCTTCAGGCCAGTGAGTACTTC.

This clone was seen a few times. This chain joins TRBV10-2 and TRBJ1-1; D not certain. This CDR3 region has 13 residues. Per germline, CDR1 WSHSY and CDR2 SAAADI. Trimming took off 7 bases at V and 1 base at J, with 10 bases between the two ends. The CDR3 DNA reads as TGCGCCAGCAATCCGACACAGAACACTGAAGCTTTCTTT. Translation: CASNPTQNTEAFF.

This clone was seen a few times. The CDR3 nucleotides read TGTGCCTGGAGCGCCGGGACAGGGGTTAATAGTGGCTACACCTTC. It yields the protein CAWSAGTGVNSGYTF. The rearrangement joins TRBV30 to TRBJ1-2; TRBD1 matches 10 bases. CDR1 and CDR2 from the germline V gene are GTSNPN and SVGIG (reference sequence). The CDR3 extends over 15 amino acids. Unmatched junction bases numbered 11, after V lost 3 bases and J lost 7 bases.

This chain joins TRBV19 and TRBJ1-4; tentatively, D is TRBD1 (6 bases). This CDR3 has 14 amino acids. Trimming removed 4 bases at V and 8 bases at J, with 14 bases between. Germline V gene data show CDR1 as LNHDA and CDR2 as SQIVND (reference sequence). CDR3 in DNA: TGTGCCAGTAGTACACAGGGACGTCAGGAAAAACTGTTTTTT. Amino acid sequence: CASSTQGRQEKLFF.

This CDR3 is CARTGTGVDEQYF. As DNA, the CDR3 is TGTGCCCGTACGGGGACAGGGGTAGACGAGCAGTACTTC. The genes are TRBV30 and TRBJ2-7, with 10 bases fitting TRBD1. V shed 8 bases, J shed 5 bases, and the junction held 9 bases outside the gene matches. This CDR3 has 13 residues. Looked up from germline, CDR1 is GTSNPN and CDR2 is SVGIG (reference sequence).

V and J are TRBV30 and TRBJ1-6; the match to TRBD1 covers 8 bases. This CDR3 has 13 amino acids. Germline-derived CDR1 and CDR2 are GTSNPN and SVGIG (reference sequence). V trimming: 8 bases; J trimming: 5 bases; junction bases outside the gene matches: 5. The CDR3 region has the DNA TGTGCCCTCCAGGGGGCTAATAATTCACCCCTCCACTTT. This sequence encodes CALQGANNSPLHF.

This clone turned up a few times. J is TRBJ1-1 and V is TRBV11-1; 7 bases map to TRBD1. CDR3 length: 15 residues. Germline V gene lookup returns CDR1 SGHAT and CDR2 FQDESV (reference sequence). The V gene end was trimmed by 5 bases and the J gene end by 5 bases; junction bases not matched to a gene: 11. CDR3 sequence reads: CASSPLEGQRTEAFF. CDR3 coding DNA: TGTGCCAGCAGCCCCTTGGAGGGACAGAGGACTGAAGCTTTCTTT.

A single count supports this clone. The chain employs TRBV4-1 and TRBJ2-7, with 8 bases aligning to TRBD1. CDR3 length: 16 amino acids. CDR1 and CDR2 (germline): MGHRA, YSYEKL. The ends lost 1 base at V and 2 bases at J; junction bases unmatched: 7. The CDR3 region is CASSQGLSGQAYEQYF. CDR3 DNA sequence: TGCGCCAGCAGCCAAGGTCTATCGGGACAGGCCTACGAGCAGTACTTC.

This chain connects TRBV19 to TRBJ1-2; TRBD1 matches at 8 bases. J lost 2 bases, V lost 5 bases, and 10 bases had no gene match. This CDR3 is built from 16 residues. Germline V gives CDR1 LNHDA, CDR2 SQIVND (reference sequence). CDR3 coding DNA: TGTGCCAGTAGTCCGCTAGTCCGGGACAGGAACTATGGCTACACCTTC. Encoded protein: CASSPLVRDRNYGYTF.

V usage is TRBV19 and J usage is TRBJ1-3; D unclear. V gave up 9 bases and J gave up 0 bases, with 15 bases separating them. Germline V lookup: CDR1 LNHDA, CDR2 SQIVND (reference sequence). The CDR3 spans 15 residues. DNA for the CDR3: TGTGCCAGCGGCCTGAGGTTGAGCTCTGGAAACACCATATATTTT. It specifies CASGLRLSSGNTIYF.

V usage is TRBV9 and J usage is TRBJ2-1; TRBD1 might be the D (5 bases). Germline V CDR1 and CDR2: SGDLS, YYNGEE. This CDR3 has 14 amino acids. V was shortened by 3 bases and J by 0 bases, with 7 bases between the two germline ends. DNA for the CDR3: TGTGCCAGCAGCGCCGACAGCTCCTACAATGAGCAGTTCTTC. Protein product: CASSADSSYNEQFF.

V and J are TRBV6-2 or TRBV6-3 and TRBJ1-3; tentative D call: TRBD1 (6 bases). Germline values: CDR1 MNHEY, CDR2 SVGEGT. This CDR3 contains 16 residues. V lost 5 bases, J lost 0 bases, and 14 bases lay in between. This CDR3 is CASSGRTANSGNTIYF. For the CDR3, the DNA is TGTGCCAGCAGTGGACGGACAGCAAACTCTGGAAACACCATATATTTT.

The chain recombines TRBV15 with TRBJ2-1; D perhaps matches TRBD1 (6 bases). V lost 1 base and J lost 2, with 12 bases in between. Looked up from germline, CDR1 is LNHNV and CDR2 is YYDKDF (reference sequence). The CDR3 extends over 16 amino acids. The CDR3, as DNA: TGTGCCACCAGCAGAGCCGGGACAAATCCCTACAATGAGCAGTTCTTC. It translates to CATSRAGTNPYNEQFF.

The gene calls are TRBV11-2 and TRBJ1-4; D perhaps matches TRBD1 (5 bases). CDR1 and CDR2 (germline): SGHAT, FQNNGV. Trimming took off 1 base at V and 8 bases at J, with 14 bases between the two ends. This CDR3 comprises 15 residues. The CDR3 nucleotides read TGTGCCAGCAGCTTAGGGGGCAGCATTTGGGAAAAACTGTTTTTT. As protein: CASSLGGSIWEKLFF.

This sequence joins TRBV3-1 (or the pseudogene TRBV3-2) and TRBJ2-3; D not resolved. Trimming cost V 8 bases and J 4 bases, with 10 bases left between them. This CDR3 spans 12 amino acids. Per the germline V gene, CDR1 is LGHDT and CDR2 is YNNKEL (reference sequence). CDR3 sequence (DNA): TGTGCCAGCCAGGCGCGTGCAGATACGCAGTATTTT. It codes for CASQARADTQYF.

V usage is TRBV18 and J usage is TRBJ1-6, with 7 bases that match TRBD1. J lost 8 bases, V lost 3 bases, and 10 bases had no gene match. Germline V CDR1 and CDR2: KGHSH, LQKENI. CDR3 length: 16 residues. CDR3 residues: CASSPIQGGADSPLHF. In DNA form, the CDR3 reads TGTGCCAGCTCACCTATACAAGGGGGCGCGGATTCACCCCTCCACTTT.

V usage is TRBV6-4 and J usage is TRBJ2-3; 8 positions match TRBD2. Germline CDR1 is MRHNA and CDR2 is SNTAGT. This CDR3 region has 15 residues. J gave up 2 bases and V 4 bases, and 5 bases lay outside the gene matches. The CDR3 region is CASSASGGLTDTQYF. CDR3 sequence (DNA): TGTGCCAGCAGTGCGAGCGGGGGACTCACAGATACGCAGTATTTT.

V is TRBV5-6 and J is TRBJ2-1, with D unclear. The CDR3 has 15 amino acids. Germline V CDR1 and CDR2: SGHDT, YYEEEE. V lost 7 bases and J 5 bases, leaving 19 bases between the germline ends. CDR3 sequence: CASVSTLSSHNEQFF. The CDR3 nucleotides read TGTGCCAGCGTGTCTACCCTTTCGAGTCACAATGAGCAGTTCTTC.

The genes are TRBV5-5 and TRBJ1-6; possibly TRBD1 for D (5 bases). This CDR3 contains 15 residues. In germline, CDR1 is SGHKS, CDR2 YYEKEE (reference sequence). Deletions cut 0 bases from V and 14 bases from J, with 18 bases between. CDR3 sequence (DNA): TGTGCCAGCAGCTTGGCCGGCGGGGGAGGTAGGGCCCTCCACTTT. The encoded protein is CASSLAGGGGRALHF.

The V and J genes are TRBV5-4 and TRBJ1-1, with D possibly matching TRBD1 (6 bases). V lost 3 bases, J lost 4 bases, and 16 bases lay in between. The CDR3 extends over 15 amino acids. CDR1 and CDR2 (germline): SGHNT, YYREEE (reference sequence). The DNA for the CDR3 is TGTGCCAGCAGCTATTTCGACAGGCTGAGCACTGAAGCTTTCTTT. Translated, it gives CASSYFDRLSTEAFF.

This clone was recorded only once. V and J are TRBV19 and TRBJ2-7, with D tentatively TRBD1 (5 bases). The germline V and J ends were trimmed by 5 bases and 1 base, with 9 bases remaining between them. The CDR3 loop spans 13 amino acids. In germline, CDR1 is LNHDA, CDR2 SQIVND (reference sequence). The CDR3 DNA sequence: TGTGCCAGTAGTCTTCAGGGATCCTACGAGCAGTACTTC. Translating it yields CASSLQGSYEQYF. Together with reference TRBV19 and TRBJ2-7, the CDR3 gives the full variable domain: DGGITQSPKYLFRKEGQNVTLSCEQNLNHDAMYWYRQDPGQGLRLIYYSQIVNDFQKGDIAEGYSVSREKKESFPLTVTSAQKNPTAFYLCASSLQGSYEQYFGPGTRLTVT.